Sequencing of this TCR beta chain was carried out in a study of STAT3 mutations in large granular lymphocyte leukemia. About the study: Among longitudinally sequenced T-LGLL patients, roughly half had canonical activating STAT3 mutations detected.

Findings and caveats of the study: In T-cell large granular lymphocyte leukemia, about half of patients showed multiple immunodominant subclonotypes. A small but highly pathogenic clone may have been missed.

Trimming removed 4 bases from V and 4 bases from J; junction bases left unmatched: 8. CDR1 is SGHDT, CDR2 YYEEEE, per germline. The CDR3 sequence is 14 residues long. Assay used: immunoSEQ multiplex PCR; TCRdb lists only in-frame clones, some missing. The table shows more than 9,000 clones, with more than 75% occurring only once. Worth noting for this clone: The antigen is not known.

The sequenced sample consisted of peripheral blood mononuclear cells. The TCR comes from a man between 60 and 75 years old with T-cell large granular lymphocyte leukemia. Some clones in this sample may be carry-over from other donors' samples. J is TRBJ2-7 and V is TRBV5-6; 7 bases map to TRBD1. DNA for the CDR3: TGTGCCAGCAGCACAGACAGGGCCGATTACGAGCAGTACTTC. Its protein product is CASSTDRADYEQYF.